This T cell receptor (beta chain) stems from a study of blood T cell repertoires in COVID-19. The wider study: Material from acute and convalescent COVID-19 was sourced from the United States, Italy and Spain. Nucleic acid was either cDNA or gDNA, and it came from T cells, B-cell-depleted T cells, or PBMCs.

Those enrolled, adults aged roughly 18 to 89 years, came from under 25 US areas. CDR1 and CDR2 (germline): LGHNA, YNFKEQ. The germline V and J ends were trimmed by 0 bases and 5 bases, with 8 bases remaining between them. This CDR3 has 14 amino acids. Original analysis: Nucleated cell number was recorded as an estimate derived from reference gene primer amplification. TCRdb keeps only in-frame clones here, not all; method: immunoSEQ multiplex PCR. Clonal size and the V and J genes are those of that table, whereas D and trimming came from the DNA. The sample carries nearly 400,000 clones, around nine tenths recorded once.

V and J are TRBV4-2 and TRBJ1-5, with D uncertain. This receptor was taken from a woman between 25 and 40 years old who had recovered from COVID-19. Sequencing was performed on PBMCs or T cells enriched from blood (not recorded which). The CDR3 sequence is CASSQERGDQPQHF. The DNA of the CDR3 is TGTGCCAGCAGCCAAGAACGCGGGGATCAGCCCCAGCATTTT.